This T cell receptor beta chain was identified in a study of blood T cell repertoires in COVID-19. The wider study: Donors in the United States, Italy and Spain gave samples during acute or convalescent COVID-19.

Original analysis: Nucleated cell number was recorded as an estimate derived from reference gene primer amplification. Repertoires were generated with immunoSEQ multiplex PCR, while TCRdb's copy carries only in-frame clones and drops some. V, J and clone size derive from that table, while D and trimming were established from the DNA sequence. The sample shows 320,000 or so clones, 87% of them seen only once. V shed 10 bases and J shed 0 bases, with 15 bases lying between them. CDR1 SEHNR and CDR2 FQNEAQ come from the germline V gene (reference sequence). The CDR3 length is 14 residues. Assignment of participants to cohorts was predicated upon participant-reported clinical history.

The V gene is TRBV7-9, the J gene TRBJ1-2; possibly TRBD1 for D (6 bases). This clonotype was sampled from a woman in her 30s who had recovered from COVID-19. Sequencing input: PBMCs or T cells enriched from blood (not recorded which). The CDR3 sequence is CATDTDSPNYGYTF. CDR3 nucleotide sequence: TGTGCCACCGACACGGACAGCCCTAACTATGGCTACACCTTC.